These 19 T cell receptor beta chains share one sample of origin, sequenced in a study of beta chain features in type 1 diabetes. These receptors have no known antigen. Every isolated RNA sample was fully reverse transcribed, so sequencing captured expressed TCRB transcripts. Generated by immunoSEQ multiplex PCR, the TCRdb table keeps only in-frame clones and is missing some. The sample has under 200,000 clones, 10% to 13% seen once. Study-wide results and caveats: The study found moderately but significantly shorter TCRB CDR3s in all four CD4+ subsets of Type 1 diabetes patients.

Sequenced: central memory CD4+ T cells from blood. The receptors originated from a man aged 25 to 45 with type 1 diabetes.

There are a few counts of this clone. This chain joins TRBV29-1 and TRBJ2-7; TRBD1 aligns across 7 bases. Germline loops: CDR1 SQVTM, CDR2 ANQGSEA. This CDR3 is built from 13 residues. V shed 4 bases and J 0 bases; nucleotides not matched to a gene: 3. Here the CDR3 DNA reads TGCAGCGTTGTCGGGACAGTCTCCTACGAGCAGTACTTC. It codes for CSVVGTVSYEQYF.

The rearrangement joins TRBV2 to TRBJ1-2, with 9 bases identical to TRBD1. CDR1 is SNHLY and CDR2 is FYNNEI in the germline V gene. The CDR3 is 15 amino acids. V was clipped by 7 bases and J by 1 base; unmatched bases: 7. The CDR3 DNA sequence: TGTGCCAGCACCCCTGACAGGGGGGGTAACTATGGCTACACCTTC. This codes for CASTPDRGGNYGYTF.

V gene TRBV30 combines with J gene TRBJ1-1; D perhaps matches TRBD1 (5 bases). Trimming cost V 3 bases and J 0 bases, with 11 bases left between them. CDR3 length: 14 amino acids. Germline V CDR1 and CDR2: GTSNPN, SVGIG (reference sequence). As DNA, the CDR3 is TGTGCCTGGAGCCAGGGTTGGCTGAACACTGAAGCTTTCTTT. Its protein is CAWSQGWLNTEAFF. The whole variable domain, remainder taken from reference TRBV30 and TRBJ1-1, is SQTIHQWPATLVQPVGSPLSLECTVEGTSNPNLYWYRQAAGRGLQLLFYSVGIGQISSEVPQNLSASRPQDRQFILSSKKLLLSDSGFYLCAWSQGWLNTEAFFGQGTRLTVV.

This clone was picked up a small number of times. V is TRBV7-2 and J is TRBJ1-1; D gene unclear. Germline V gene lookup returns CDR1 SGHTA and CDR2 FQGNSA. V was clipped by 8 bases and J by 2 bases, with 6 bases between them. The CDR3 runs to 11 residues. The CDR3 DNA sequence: TGTGCCAGCGTGGGCAACACTGAAGCTTTCTTT. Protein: CASVGNTEAFF.

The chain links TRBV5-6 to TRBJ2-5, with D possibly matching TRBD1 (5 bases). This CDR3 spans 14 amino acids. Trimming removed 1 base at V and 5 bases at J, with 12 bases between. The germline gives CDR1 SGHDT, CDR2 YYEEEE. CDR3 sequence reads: CASSLIRVGETQYF. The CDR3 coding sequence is TGTGCCAGCAGCTTGATCAGGGTGGGTGAGACCCAGTACTTC.

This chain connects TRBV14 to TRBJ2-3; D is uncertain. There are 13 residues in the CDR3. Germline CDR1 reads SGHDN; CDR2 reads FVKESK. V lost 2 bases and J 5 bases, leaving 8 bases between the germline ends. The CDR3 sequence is CASSQNARDTQYF. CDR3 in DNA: TGTGCCAGCAGCCAAAACGCCAGAGATACGCAGTATTTT.

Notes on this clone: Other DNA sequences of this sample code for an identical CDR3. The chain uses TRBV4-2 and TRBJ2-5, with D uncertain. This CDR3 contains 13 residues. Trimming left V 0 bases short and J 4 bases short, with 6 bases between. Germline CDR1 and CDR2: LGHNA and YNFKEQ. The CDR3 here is CASSQDLPETQYF. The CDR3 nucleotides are TGTGCCAGCAGCCAAGATCTACCAGAGACCCAGTACTTC.

The CDR3 loop reads CASRPTGRDEKLFF. CDR3 in DNA: TGCGCCAGCAGGCCGACAGGGAGAGACGAAAAACTGTTTTTT. The chain uses TRBV5-1 and TRBJ1-4, with 7 bases identical to TRBD1. The ends lost 5 bases at V and 8 bases at J; junction bases unmatched: 9. The germline V gene has CDR1 SGHRS and CDR2 YFSETQ. CDR3 length: 14 residues. The variable domain in full, completed from reference TRBV5-1 and TRBJ1-4, reads KAGVTQTPRYLIKTRGQQVTLSCSPISGHRSVSWYQQTPGQGLQFLFEYFSETQRNKGNFPGRFSGRQFSNSRSEMNVSTLELGDSALYLCASRPTGRDEKLFFGSGTQLSVL.

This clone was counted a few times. The CDR3 region has the DNA TGTGCCAGCAGCTTCCTGGGGGGCTACGAGCAGTACTTC. Translating gives CASSFLGGYEQYF. The chain combines TRBV7-9 with TRBJ2-7; TRBD2 is a possible D gene (6 bases). In germline, CDR1 is SEHNR, CDR2 FQNEAQ (reference sequence). The V and J ends lost 3 bases and 3 bases respectively, with 9 bases between them. This CDR3 has 13 residues.

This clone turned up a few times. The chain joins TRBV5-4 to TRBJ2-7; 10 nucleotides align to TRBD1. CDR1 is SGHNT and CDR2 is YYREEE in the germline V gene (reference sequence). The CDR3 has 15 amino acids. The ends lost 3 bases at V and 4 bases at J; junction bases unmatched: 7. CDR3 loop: CASSYRDRGSYEQYF. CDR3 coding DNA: TGTGCCAGCAGCTATAGGGACAGGGGCTCATACGAGCAGTACTTC.

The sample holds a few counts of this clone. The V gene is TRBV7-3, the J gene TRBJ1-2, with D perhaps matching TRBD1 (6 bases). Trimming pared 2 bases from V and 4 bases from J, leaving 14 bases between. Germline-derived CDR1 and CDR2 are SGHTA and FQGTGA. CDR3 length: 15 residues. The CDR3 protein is CASSLEQGLGYGYTF. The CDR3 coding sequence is TGTGCCAGCAGCTTAGAACAGGGTCTGGGCTATGGCTACACCTTC.

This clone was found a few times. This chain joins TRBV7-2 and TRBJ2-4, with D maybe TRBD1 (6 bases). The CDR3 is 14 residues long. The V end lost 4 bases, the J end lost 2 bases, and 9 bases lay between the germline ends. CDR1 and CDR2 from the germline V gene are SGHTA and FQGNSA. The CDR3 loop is CASSSGQTKNIQYF. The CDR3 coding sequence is TGTGCCAGCAGCTCCGGACAGACCAAAAACATTCAGTACTTC.

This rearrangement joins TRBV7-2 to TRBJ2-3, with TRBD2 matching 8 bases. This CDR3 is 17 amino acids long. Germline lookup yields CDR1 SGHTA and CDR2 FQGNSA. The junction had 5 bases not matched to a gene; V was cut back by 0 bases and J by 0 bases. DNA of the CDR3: TGTGCCAGCAGCTTAGCCCCAGCGGGAGCTAGCACAGATACGCAGTATTTT. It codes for CASSLAPAGASTDTQYF.

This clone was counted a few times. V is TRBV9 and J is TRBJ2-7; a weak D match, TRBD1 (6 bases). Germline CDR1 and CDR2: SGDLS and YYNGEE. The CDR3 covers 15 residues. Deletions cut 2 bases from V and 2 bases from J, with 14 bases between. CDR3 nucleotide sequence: TGTGCCAGCAGCGTCCAGACAGGTAAAACCTACGAGCAGTACTTC. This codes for CASSVQTGKTYEQYF.

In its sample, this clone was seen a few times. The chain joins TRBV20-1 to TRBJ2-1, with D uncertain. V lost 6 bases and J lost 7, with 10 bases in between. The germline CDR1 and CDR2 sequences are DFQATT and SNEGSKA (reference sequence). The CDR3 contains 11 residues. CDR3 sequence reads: CSARLRNEQFF. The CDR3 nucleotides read TGCAGTGCCCGACTCCGGAATGAGCAGTTCTTC.

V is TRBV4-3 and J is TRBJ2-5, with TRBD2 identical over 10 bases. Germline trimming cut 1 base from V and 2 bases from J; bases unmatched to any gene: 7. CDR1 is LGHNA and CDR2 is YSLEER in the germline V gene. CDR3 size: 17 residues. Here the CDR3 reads CASSQGPSGSIQETQYF. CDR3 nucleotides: TGCGCCAGCAGCCAAGGTCCTAGCGGGAGTATTCAAGAGACCCAGTACTTC.

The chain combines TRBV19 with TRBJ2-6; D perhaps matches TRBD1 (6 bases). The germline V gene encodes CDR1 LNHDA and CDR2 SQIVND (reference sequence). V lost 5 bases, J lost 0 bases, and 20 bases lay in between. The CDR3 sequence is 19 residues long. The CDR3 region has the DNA TGTGCCAGTAGTCGATTGGAGACAGGACGCCTCTCTGGGGCCAACGTCCTGACTTTC. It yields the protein CASSRLETGRLSGANVLTF.

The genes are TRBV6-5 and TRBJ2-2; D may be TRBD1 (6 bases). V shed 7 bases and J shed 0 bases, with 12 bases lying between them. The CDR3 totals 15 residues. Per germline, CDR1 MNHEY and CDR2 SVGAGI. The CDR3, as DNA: TGTGCCAGCAAGATACAGGGTGCGAACACCGGGGAGCTGTTTTTT. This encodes CASKIQGANTGELFF.

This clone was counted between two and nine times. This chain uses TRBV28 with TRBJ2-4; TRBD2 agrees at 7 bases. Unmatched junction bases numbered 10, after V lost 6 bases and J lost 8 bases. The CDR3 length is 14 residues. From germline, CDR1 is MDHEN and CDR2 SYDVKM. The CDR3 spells CASSPGDYKDIQYF. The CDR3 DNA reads TGTGCCAGCAGCCCTGGGGACTACAAGGACATTCAGTACTTC. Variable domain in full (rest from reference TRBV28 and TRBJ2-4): DVKVTQSSRYLVKRTGEKVFLECVQDMDHENMFWYRQDPGLGLRLIYFSYDVKMKEKGDIPEGYSVSREKKERFSLILESASTNQTSMYLCASSPGDYKDIQYFGAGTRLSVL.